The 7 T cell receptor beta chains below all came from one sample that was sequenced in a study of T cell responses to AZD1222 COVID-19 vaccine. Sequenced by immunoSEQ multiplex PCR; TCRdb stores in-frame clones only, minus some. This table holds some 150,000 clones, 92% found once. The material was peripheral blood, obtained 28 days after the second AZD1222 dose. Receptors were obtained from an adult who received the AZD1222 COVID-19 vaccine.

The genes are TRBV6-5 and TRBJ2-7; TRBD2 matches 10 bases. CDR3 length: 14 residues. V lost 7 bases and J lost 5; bases outside the gene matches: 8. Germline CDR1 MNHEY, CDR2 SVGAGI. DNA of the CDR3: TGTGCCAGCACCAGAGCGGGAGGGCCCAACGAGCAGTACTTC. Its translation: CASTRAGGPNEQYF.

The chain uses TRBV7-2 and TRBJ2-7, with D perhaps TRBD2 (6 bases). The V end lost 5 bases, the J end lost 0 bases, and 17 bases lay between the germline ends. Germline V lookup: CDR1 SGHTA, CDR2 FQGNSA. The CDR3 length is 16 residues. CDR3 in DNA: TGTGCCAGCAGCCAGATGGGTGGCGGGAACTCCTACGAGCAGTACTTC. It translates to CASSQMGGGNSYEQYF.

This chain joins TRBV27 and TRBJ2-1; 10 bases match TRBD1. In germline, CDR1 is MNHEY, CDR2 SMNVEV (reference sequence). With 0 bases clipped from V and 7 bases from J, the junction kept 3 bases outside the gene matches. The CDR3 sequence is 15 residues long. Here the CDR3 DNA reads TGTGCCAGCAGTTTATCGGACAGGGGGGGGAATGAGCAGTTCTTC. It encodes CASSLSDRGGNEQFF.

The chain couples TRBV30 to TRBJ2-2; D possibly matches TRBD1 or TRBD2 (5 bases each). Trimming stripped 5 bases from V and 2 bases from J, with 6 bases between. The CDR3 length is 12 residues. Germline CDR1 and CDR2: GTSNPN and SVGIG (reference sequence). This chain's CDR3 is CAWGTNTGELFF. DNA of the CDR3: TGTGCCTGGGGGACCAACACCGGGGAGCTGTTTTTT.

The chain combines TRBV6-5 with TRBJ2-7; TRBD1 is a possible D gene (5 bases). The CDR3 totals 12 residues. Between the trimmed V and J ends, which lost 8 bases and 4 bases, there was a span of 12 bases. Germline V gene lookup returns CDR1 MNHEY and CDR2 SVGAGI. This CDR3 reads CASGRVEYEQYF. In DNA, the CDR3 is TGTGCCAGCGGCAGGGTTGAGTACGAGCAGTACTTC.

The rearrangement links TRBV5-1 to TRBJ2-1; TRBD1 or TRBD2 may be the D gene (5 bases each). Germline V CDR1 and CDR2: SGHRS, YFSETQ. The CDR3 runs 13 residues. V was clipped by 5 bases and J by 5 bases, with 11 bases between them. DNA of the CDR3: TGCGCCAGCAGACGGGACCCGGACAATGAGCAGTTCTTC. It codes for CASRRDPDNEQFF.

This chain connects TRBV10-1 to TRBJ1-1; D gene unclear. Germline lookup yields CDR1 WNHNN and CDR2 SYGVQD (reference sequence). The CDR3 runs to 14 residues. V lost 0 bases, J lost 1 base, and 6 bases lay in between. CDR3 amino acids: CASSESTRNTEAFF. Here the CDR3 DNA reads TGCGCCAGCAGTGAGTCGACCCGGAACACTGAAGCTTTCTTT.